This T cell receptor (beta chain) was recorded in a study of control samples from healthy donors and cancer patients. The V gene lost 5 bases and the J gene lost 1 base, with 14 bases spanning the gap. The CDR3 totals 15 residues. Germline CDR1 and CDR2: SGHAT and FQDESV (reference sequence). The repertoire was sequenced with immunoSEQ multiplex PCR; TCRdb's copy has only in-frame clones and lacks some. The sample has about 140,000 clones, almost 90% seen once. This clone came up a few times. This receptor was identified in a man aged 18 to 29 in good health. Sequencing was carried out using blood. The chain uses TRBV11-1 and TRBJ1-2; D possibly corresponds to TRBD1 (6 bases). The CDR3: CASSLQQGGNYGYTF. The CDR3 DNA follows: TGTGCCAGCAGCCTCCAACAGGGTGGTAACTATGGCTACACCTTC.